This T cell receptor (beta chain) originates from a study of cytomegalovirus exposure and HLA in healthy donors. As for the study in general: T cells numbering around 180 million yielded around 120 million unique TCR beta sequences in an earlier analysis.

Study-level points and caveats: CMV serostatus stood as the only immune exposure information on hand. Among TCR sequences, most were rare, though some public TCRs appeared in many donors.

On this clone itself: Its antigen remains unknown.

In the PCR, 60 Vbeta and 13 Jbeta primers were used. Data came from immunoSEQ multiplex PCR; TCRdb stores just in-frame clones and leaves some out. The sample lists 100,000 to 120,000 clones; 65% to 80% were seen once. V gave up 7 bases and J gave up 0 bases; unmatched junction bases: 6. Germline V gene sequence: CDR1 MDHEN, CDR2 SYDVKM. The CDR3 is made up of 14 amino acids. The sequenced material came from PBMCs. The receptor's source is a woman aged 55-75 years in good health and CMV-seropositive. V gene TRBV28 combines with J gene TRBJ2-7, with TRBD1 matching over 7 bases. Here the CDR3 DNA reads TGTGCCAGCACCCCCGGGACAGCCTCCTACGAGCAGTACTTC. Translation: CASTPGTASYEQYF.